This T cell receptor (beta chain) was sequenced during a study of CD8+ T cells in alopecia areata (dated by TCRdb to between 2017 and 2018). Concerning the study at large: The treated patients, all with moderate-to-severe alopecia areata, were enrolled in an open-label pilot trial of oral tofacitinib given at 5 to 10 mg twice daily. Tofacitinib-treated patients had biopsies at baseline and at 4 and 24 weeks of treatment, with a later scalp biopsy in several patients. Tofacitinib was administered for 6 to 18 months, and 6 months of follow-up off drug were then conducted to assess delayed response and recurrence. TCRbeta CDR3 regions were amplified by immunoSEQ multiplex PCR with 35 Vbeta forward and 13 Jbeta reverse primers. On the human side, TCRbeta sequencing was run on scalp tissue and on sorted CD4+ and CD8+ peripheral blood T cells from healthy controls and from alopecia areata patients with either patchy or totalis/universalis disease. The RNA source kit depended on sample type: the PAXgene miRNA kit for fixed scalp, the miRNeasy kit for PBMCs, and the RNeasy kit for mouse skin. Disease severity in treated patients was measured with the SALT score, which quantifies the percentage of affected scalp surface area. Scalp clonality was compared among normal scalp (n=4), patchy alopecia areata scalp (n=8), and alopecia totalis/universalis scalp (n=8). In both human patients and the C3H/HeJ mouse model, the study applied high-throughput TCRbeta sequencing to look at T cell clonal expansion in alopecia areata. Broad study findings and their caveats: Resident alphabeta T cells in normal human skin are also sequenced, complicating scalp TCR repertoire analysis, unlike mouse skin dominated by gammadelta T cells. The treated cohort was small, with a single nonresponder, so links between baseline CD8+ expansion and response need larger studies. Compared with mice, TCR sequences shared between patients were less clear, possibly partly because of HLA diversity across the patient population. During tofacitinib treatment, many expanded lesional clones stuck around in both scalp and blood, and this persistence may partly explain why relapse happens after treatment is stopped. Higher clonality and more expanded CD8+ clones were observed in lesional scalp than in normal scalp, particularly in alopecia totalis/universalis, a finding suggestive of antigenic drive. With tofacitinib, both scalp clonality and the number of expanded CD8+ clones among the top 100 scalp clones went down significantly.

Libraries came from the immunoSEQ multiplex PCR assay. RNA was extracted from all samples and reverse transcribed into cDNA as template for TCR sequencing. SuperScript III was used for first-strand cDNA synthesis, primed with a 2:1 mix of oligo-dT and random hexamers. A synthetic immune receptor repertoire was used to assess amplification bias, and residual bias was removed computationally. The paper's processing steps were these. After raw reads were preprocessed to remove errors, the CDR3 was defined following IMGT conventions as running from the conserved cysteine to phenylalanine. To get clonality, Shannon entropy was normalized by log2 of the number of productive unique TCRs and the result was subtracted from 1. Whether each scalp clone was CD4 or CD8 was inferred by checking scalp TCRbeta sequences against the CD4 and CD8 repertoires from sorted blood. The table comes from immuneACCESS by way of TCRdb, which keeps in-frame sequences with V and J called. Part of the clones is missing from these tables; in studies checked, under half for an unresolved V gene and the rest for unknown reasons. V and J calls and clone size are copied from that table; D and trimming were computed from the DNA. Recorded for this sample are about 140,000 clones; about 88% of them occurred a single time. The biggest ten clones account for less than 15% of the sample.

The time point label, as the study defines it: more than 3 weeks on oral tofacitinib. The intended sense of this specimen's treatment or condition label: oral pan-JAK inhibitor, 5-10 mg twice daily. Peripheral blood and lesional scalp punch biopsies were obtained from patients with alopecia areata. PBMCs were separated by density centrifugation and stained for CD3, CD4 and CD8, after which CD4+ and CD8+ T cells were sorted on a FACSAria. The V end loses 3 bases and the J end loses 3 bases, and a stretch of 13 bases separates them. The CDR3 measures 15 amino acids from cysteine to phenylalanine. Only the CDR3 DNA is retained, 45 bases long and in frame from the first base. CDR1 SGHTA and CDR2 FQGNSA were looked up in the germline V gene. About this clone: This clone's antigen is unknown. No much larger clone is present one base from it, and per-base qualities are unavailable.

The sequences come from CD8+ T cells sorted from blood, collected at week 4, from a patient treated with tofacitinib. The V gene is TRBV7-2 and the J gene is TRBJ2-3, with the D segment possibly TRBD1 or TRBD2, each aligning over 5 bases. This sequence originates from a human donor with alopecia areata. The DNA sequence is as follows: TGTGCCAGCAGCTTGGGAGCGGACACGACAGATACGCAGTATTTT. This is translated as CASSLGADTTDTQYF.